The subject of this entry is one TCR beta chain. Its antigen remains unknown. The V segment lost 11 bases and the J segment 3 bases; nucleotides outside the gene matches: 15. The CDR3 has 15 amino acids. CDR1 is LGHNT, CDR2 FRNRAP, per germline. Measured with immunoSEQ multiplex PCR; TCRdb has only the in-frame clones, and not every one. This table holds a few hundred thousand clones, 73% found once. The entry originates in a study of shared clonotypes between healthy human individuals. Background on the study: Each donor had three CD4 naive, three CD4 memory, two CD8 naive and one CD8 memory plate.

Whole-study findings and limits: Shared clonotypes across all four donors exceeded non-shared ones in generation probability. Estimated richness values were generally larger in naive subsets than in memory subsets.

Participating donors were healthy, HIV-negative adults free of recent acute infections or vaccinations. What was sequenced was memory CD4+ T cells sorted from blood. Subset indicated: CD45RA-negative fraction. The chain is built from TRBV12-5 and TRBJ2-5, with 7 bases lining up with TRBD1. This receptor was taken from a young man in good health. The CDR3 DNA is TGTGCTCTTTCCCGACAGGGTTTCGGTAAAGAGACCCAGTACTTC. This codes for CALSRQGFGKETQYF.